This T cell receptor beta chain appears in the sequencing data of a study of technical replicates of blood from four donors (TCRdb year 2017). The CDR3 goes from the cysteine to the phenylalanine over 13 residues. This entry keeps only the CDR3 DNA: 39 bases, framed from base 1. CDR1 MNHEY and CDR2 SVGAGI are derived from the germline V gene. V loses 0 bases, J loses 6 bases, and the germline ends lie 6 bases apart. Library creation used the immunoSEQ multiplex PCR assay. TCRdb took this table from immuneACCESS and kept in-frame rearrangements with V and J called. Such tables lack part of the clones; where checked against another copy, unresolved V genes explain under half of the gap, and the rest is unexplained. The sample yields roughly 71,000 clones; roughly 95% were counted once. The ten top clones hold 0.24% of the sample. This clone is a singleton in its sample. No antigen is known for it. Base-call qualities are not available, and no considerably larger clone is one nucleotide away.

Sequenced input: T cells isolated from PBMCs. The chain is made from TRBV6-5 and TRBJ1-5, with the D gene call left open. The receptor comes from a human donor in good health. In nucleotide form, the sequence is TGTGCCAGCAGTTACTCGCGGGGTCAGCCCCAGCATTTT. This translates into CASSYSRGQPQHF.